Each of the 17 T cell receptor beta chains below was sequenced from the same sample in a study of blood T cell repertoires in COVID-19. Repertoires were generated with immunoSEQ multiplex PCR, while TCRdb's copy carries only in-frame clones and drops some. The repertoire includes about 260,000 clones, 75% to 90% of them detected once, and 0.87% sits in the top ten. The sequenced sample was PBMCs or T cells enriched from blood (not recorded which). All receptors come from a man over 45 who had been exposed to COVID-19.

The chain has TRBV7-8 and TRBJ2-1, with TRBD2 matching over 8 bases. In germline, CDR1 is SGHVS, CDR2 FQNEAQ. The CDR3 runs to 15 residues. V shed 0 bases, J shed 7 bases, and the junction held 5 bases outside the gene matches. The CDR3, as DNA: TGTGCCAGCAGCTTAGCGGGCGGGGGGAAGAATGAGCAGTTCTTC. This gives the protein CASSLAGGGKNEQFF.

The J gene is TRBJ2-1, the V gene TRBV9, with 11 bases aligning to TRBD2. There are 17 residues in the CDR3. From germline, CDR1 is SGDLS and CDR2 YYNGEE. Losses at the gene ends were 0 bases for V and 9 bases for J; bases not matched to a gene: 11. The CDR3 DNA follows: TGTGCCAGCAGCGTAGGTTTAGCGGGAGGGCCTCAGGGTGAGCAGTTCTTC. Protein sequence: CASSVGLAGGPQGEQFF.

This chain connects TRBV5-1 to TRBJ2-1; 7 positions match TRBD2. This CDR3 is 14 amino acids long. The junction had 7 bases not matched to a gene; V was cut back by 2 bases and J by 8 bases. Germline V gene data show CDR1 as SGHRS and CDR2 as YFSETQ. CDR3 nucleotides: TGCGCCAGCAGCTTCCTAGCGGCAGGAGATGAGCAGTTCTTC. Its translation is CASSFLAAGDEQFF.

The chain is built from TRBV19 and TRBJ2-6, with D maybe TRBD2 (5 bases). This CDR3 is 16 amino acids long. Germline CDR1 and CDR2: LNHDA and SQIVND (reference sequence). V was trimmed by 5 bases and J by 0 bases, leaving 11 bases between them. CDR3 amino acids: CASSPPRGSGANVLTF. The CDR3 nucleotides are TGTGCCAGTAGTCCCCCACGGGGCTCTGGGGCCAACGTCCTGACTTTC.

V gene TRBV5-1 combines with J gene TRBJ2-1, with 14 bases aligning to TRBD2. CDR1 SGHRS and CDR2 YFSETQ come from the germline V gene. The trim removed 4 bases at V and 6 bases at J, leaving 3 bases unmatched. The CDR3 loop spans 15 amino acids. The CDR3 sequence is CASSAGLAGVNEQFF. The CDR3 DNA reads TGCGCCAGCAGCGCGGGACTAGCGGGGGTCAATGAGCAGTTCTTC.

The J gene is TRBJ2-1, the V gene TRBV11-2, with 12 bases fitting TRBD2. The CDR3 totals 16 residues. With V trimmed by 4 bases and J by 3 bases, 4 bases remained unmatched. CDR1 and CDR2 from the germline V gene are SGHAT and FQNNGV. The CDR3 bases are TGTGCCAGCAGCTCCAGGACTAGCGGGAACTACAATGAGCAGTTCTTC. Its protein product is CASSSRTSGNYNEQFF.

The chain recombines TRBV28 with TRBJ2-2, with 7 bases lining up with TRBD1. CDR3 size: 17 residues. V was pared by 4 bases and J by 0 bases, with 8 bases of the junction left unmatched. CDR1 MDHEN and CDR2 SYDVKM come from the germline V gene. The CDR3 DNA reads as TGTGCCAGCAGTTCCCGGCTTGGGACAGCGAACACCGGGGAGCTGTTTTTT. Its translation is CASSSRLGTANTGELFF.

The V call is TRBV5-1, the J call TRBJ2-5; D remains unclear. V shed 2 bases and J shed 5 bases, with 10 bases lying between them. Germline CDR1 is SGHRS and CDR2 is YFSETQ. CDR3 size: 13 residues. Here the CDR3 reads CASSFEPMETQYF. The CDR3 DNA is TGCGCCAGCAGCTTTGAACCTATGGAGACCCAGTACTTC.

This chain joins TRBV6-5 and TRBJ1-1; no clear D. Between the trimmed V and J ends, which lost 6 bases and 1 base, there was a span of 12 bases. Germline V lookup: CDR1 MNHEY, CDR2 SVGAGI. The CDR3 sequence is 14 residues long. The CDR3 bases are TGTGCCAGCAGACAGTCGGCCCCGAACACTGAAGCTTTCTTT. Its protein product is CASRQSAPNTEAFF.

The CDR3 loop reads CASRPDRISYEQYV. The CDR3 DNA reads TGTGCCAGCAGACCGGACAGGATCTCCTACGAGCAGTACGTC. The chain couples TRBV6-5 to TRBJ2-7, with TRBD1 identical over 7 bases. V lost 6 bases, J lost 0 bases, and 5 bases stayed unmatched. In germline, CDR1 is MNHEY, CDR2 SVGAGI. The CDR3 extends over 14 amino acids.

J is TRBJ1-3 and V is TRBV7-2, with D uncertain. Trimming shortened V by 1 base and J by 4 bases, and 8 bases separated the two germline ends. CDR1 is SGHTA and CDR2 is FQGNSA in the germline V gene. The CDR3 is 14 residues long. CDR3 sequence (DNA): TGTGCCAGCAGCTTAGGGTATGCGGGAAACACCATATATTTT. Translating it yields CASSLGYAGNTIYF.

The chain employs TRBV11-2 and TRBJ1-1; tentatively, D is TRBD1 (5 bases). The CDR3 contains 15 residues. Trimming removed 5 bases at V and 6 bases at J, with 19 bases between. CDR1 SGHAT and CDR2 FQNNGV come from the germline V gene. The CDR3 reads CASSPGGGYSSEAFF. In DNA, the CDR3 is TGTGCCAGCAGCCCCGGGGGGGGGTATTCTTCTGAAGCTTTCTTT.

This chain connects TRBV6-5 to TRBJ1-1, with D unclear. V lost 0 bases and J lost 3, with 8 bases in between. Germline assignment: CDR1 MNHEY and CDR2 SVGAGI. CDR3 length equals 14 residues. The CDR3 sequence is CASSYSRKDTEAFF. Here the CDR3 DNA reads TGTGCCAGCAGTTACTCGCGGAAGGACACTGAAGCTTTCTTT.

V usage is TRBV5-4 and J usage is TRBJ2-1, with D tentatively TRBD2 (6 bases). The V gene lost 3 bases and the J gene lost 12 bases, with 22 bases spanning the gap. Germline CDR1 SGHNT, CDR2 YYREEE (reference sequence). The CDR3 runs 15 residues. The CDR3 region has the DNA TGTGCCAGCAGCTCCCCCCCGGCGGGGCAGGTGAGGCAGTTCTTC. This gives the protein CASSSPPAGQVRQFF.

The chain couples TRBV3-1 (or the pseudogene TRBV3-2) to TRBJ1-1, with TRBD1 matching 10 bases. Germline CDR1 and CDR2: LGHDT and YNNKEL (reference sequence). The CDR3 contains 19 residues. V was pared by 5 bases and J by 5 bases, with 20 bases of the junction left unmatched. As DNA, the CDR3 is TGTGCCAGCAGCGAAGGTTCTGGTGGGAGGGGACAGGGGTTTACTGAAGCTTTCTTT. Translating it yields CASSEGSGGRGQGFTEAFF.

The chain uses TRBV5-1 and TRBJ2-5, with TRBD1 identical over 7 bases. V trimming: 5 bases; J trimming: 1 base; junction bases outside the gene matches: 8. The CDR3 runs to 15 residues. Germline V lookup: CDR1 SGHRS, CDR2 YFSETQ. The CDR3: CASSRMGTAQETQYF. The DNA for the CDR3 is TGCGCCAGCAGTCGTATGGGGACAGCCCAAGAGACCCAGTACTTC.

The chain links TRBV18 to TRBJ2-6, with 12 bases identical to TRBD1. The CDR3 length is 17 residues. The ends lost 3 bases at V and 3 bases at J; junction bases unmatched: 3. Looked up from germline, CDR1 is KGHSH and CDR2 is LQKENI. CDR3 loop: CASSPGQGASGANVLTF. The CDR3 DNA reads as TGTGCCAGCTCACCGGGACAGGGGGCGAGTGGGGCCAACGTCCTGACTTTC.